The 26 T cell receptor beta chains below come from one sample, sequenced in a study of radiotherapy plus CTLA-4 blockade in lung cancer. Only in-frame clones appear in the TCRdb table, and some are missing; sequencing was by immunoSEQ multiplex PCR. The sample has over 100,000 clones; about 80% are singletons. Sequenced material: peripheral blood, taken from a patient treated with radiotherapy plus ipilimumab. These receptors were taken from a human donor with non-small cell lung cancer that progressed on radiotherapy plus ipilimumab. Some clones in this sample may be carry-over from other donors' samples.

The rearrangement links TRBV5-8 to TRBJ2-3, with 12 bases that match TRBD2. Germline V gene data show CDR1 as SGHTS and CDR2 as YDEGEE. The CDR3 loop spans 16 amino acids. V was clipped by 4 bases and J by 2 bases; unmatched bases: 5. The CDR3 coding sequence is TGTGCCAGCAGCACGACTAGCGGGGGAAACACAGATACGCAGTATTTT. Its protein product is CASSTTSGGNTDTQYF.

This clone was found a few times. V is TRBV11-2 and J is TRBJ1-2; D is ambiguous. The germline CDR1 and CDR2 sequences are SGHAT and FQNNGV. The CDR3 has 14 amino acids. The V and J ends lost 1 base and 5 bases respectively, with 11 bases between them. CDR3 bases: TGTGCCAGCAGCTTAGTGGGTCAGGATTATGGCTACACCTTC. Its protein is CASSLVGQDYGYTF.

The chain carries TRBV6-1 and TRBJ2-1; the D is unclear. The length of the CDR3 is 11 residues. Germline CDR1 MNHNS, CDR2 SASEGT. Deletions cut 3 bases from V and 8 bases from J, with 5 bases between. The CDR3 reads CASSDPYEQFF. DNA of the CDR3: TGTGCCAGCAGTGATCCCTATGAGCAGTTCTTC.

The genes are TRBV2 and TRBJ1-2; D is possibly TRBD1 (5 bases). Trimming pared 6 bases from V and 7 bases from J, leaving 18 bases between. The CDR3 is 14 residues long. Germline loops: CDR1 SNHLY, CDR2 FYNNEI. The CDR3 DNA reads as TGTGCCAGCAGCCAATATGTGGAGCAGGGTGGCTACACCTTC. Protein sequence: CASSQYVEQGGYTF.

The chain links TRBV27 to TRBJ2-5; D gene uncertain. The ends were cut back, 6 bases at V and 5 bases at J, with 16 bases in the middle. Germline values: CDR1 MNHEY, CDR2 SMNVEV (reference sequence). This CDR3 spans 14 amino acids. The CDR3 reads CASSRKPPSETQYF. CDR3 DNA sequence: TGTGCCAGCAGCCGGAAGCCTCCCTCTGAGACCCAGTACTTC.

A few counts support this clone. For the CDR3, the DNA is TGTGCCAGTAGTATTTTCTTCTCCTACGAGCAGTACTTC. Protein sequence: CASSIFFSYEQYF. This rearrangement joins TRBV19 to TRBJ2-7, with D hard to call. The CDR3 is 13 amino acids. V was trimmed by 3 bases and J by 0 bases, leaving 6 bases between them. Germline V gene lookup returns CDR1 LNHDA and CDR2 SQIVND (reference sequence).

J is TRBJ1-3 and V is TRBV5-5; D is undetermined. Germline V gene data show CDR1 as SGHKS and CDR2 as YYEKEE (reference sequence). Deletions cut 0 bases from V and 0 bases from J, with 7 bases between. The CDR3 covers 15 residues. This CDR3 is CASSLVALSGNTIYF. The CDR3 nucleotides are TGTGCCAGCAGCTTGGTAGCTCTCTCTGGAAACACCATATATTTT. Variable domain in full (rest from reference TRBV5-5 and TRBJ1-3): DAGVTQSPTHLIKTRGQQVTLRCSPISGHKSVSWYQQVLGQGPQFIFQYYEKEERGRGNFPDRFSARQFPNYSSELNVNALLLGDSALYLCASSLVALSGNTIYFGEGSWLTVV.

The rearrangement uses TRBV28 and TRBJ1-2; D might be TRBD1 (6 bases). Per germline, CDR1 MDHEN and CDR2 SYDVKM. The V end lost 5 bases, the J end lost 5 bases, and 12 bases lay between the germline ends. The CDR3 runs 13 residues. The chain's CDR3 is CASSTGPGYGYTF. Written as DNA, the CDR3 is TGTGCCAGCAGTACAGGGCCGGGGTATGGCTACACCTTC.

A word on this clone: The junction departs from the called germline gene at one end, perhaps through a read error. The chain combines TRBV11-2 with TRBJ2-2; D gene unclear. The length of the CDR3 is 14 residues. Germline values: CDR1 SGHAT, CDR2 FQNNGV. CDR3 amino acids: CASSSKLDTGELFF. The CDR3 DNA sequence: TGTGCCAGCAGCTCCAAATTAGACACGGGGGAGCTGTTTTTT.

This clone was observed once. The rearrangement joins TRBV7-2 to TRBJ2-3; D perhaps matches TRBD2 (6 bases). The germline V gene has CDR1 SGHTA and CDR2 FQGNSA. V lost 3 bases and J lost 5, with 18 bases in between. This CDR3 contains 16 residues. The CDR3 bases are TGTGCCAGCAGCTTGCGGGGCGCTGCCGGGGAAGATACGCAGTATTTT. Its translation: CASSLRGAAGEDTQYF.

The V call is TRBV7-9, the J call TRBJ1-4; D remains ambiguous. This CDR3 contains 18 residues. Looked up from germline, CDR1 is SEHNR and CDR2 is FQNEAQ (reference sequence). Trimming removed 1 base from V and 3 bases from J, with 18 bases in between. The CDR3 bases are TGTGCCAGCAGCTTAGTCCCGGCGGGATTGTGGGCTAATGAAAAACTGTTTTTT. This gives the protein CASSLVPAGLWANEKLFF. The full variable domain, in which reference TRBV7-9 and TRBJ1-4 provide the parts outside the CDR3, is DTGVSQNPRHKITKRGQNVTFRCDPISEHNRLYWYRQTLGQGPEFLTYFQNEAQLEKSRLLSDRFSAERPKGSFSTLEIQRTEQGDSAMYLCASSLVPAGLWANEKLFFGSGTQLSVL.

The genes are TRBV7-5 and TRBJ1-6; TRBD1 is the table's D call, not checked against the DNA. TRBV7-5 is a pseudogene segment. The CDR3 runs 16 residues. CDR3 in amino acids: CARSSASGTGVSPLHF. CDR3 DNA: TGTGCCAGAAGCTCCGCGAGTGGGACAGGGGTCTCACCCCTCCACTTT.

This chain links TRBV9 with TRBJ2-7, with TRBD1 matching over 11 bases. Germline V gene sequence: CDR1 SGDLS, CDR2 YYNGEE. The CDR3 extends over 11 amino acids. V dropped 4 bases and J dropped 13; count of bases not matched to a gene: 4. CDR3 in DNA: TGTGCCAGCAGCCCGGGACAGGGGGTATACTTC. This encodes CASSPGQGVYF.

The CDR3 here is CATSRDRSGYTF. CDR3 nucleotide sequence: TGTGCCACCAGCAGAGACAGGAGTGGCTACACCTTC. V and J are TRBV15 and TRBJ1-2; D not certain. This CDR3 has 12 residues. Deletions cut 0 bases from V and 7 bases from J, with 6 bases between. The germline gives CDR1 LNHNV, CDR2 YYDKDF (reference sequence).

This chain uses TRBV5-1 with TRBJ2-7; D is uncertain. The CDR3 has 13 amino acids. Germline V gives CDR1 SGHRS, CDR2 YFSETQ. The germline V and J ends were trimmed by 2 bases and 3 bases, with 9 bases remaining between them. The CDR3 nucleotides are TGCGCCAGCAGCTTCGACACCTACTACGAGCAGTACTTC. Its translation: CASSFDTYYEQYF.

This chain connects TRBV18 to TRBJ2-3; perhaps TRBD2 as D (6 bases). The CDR3 spans 13 residues. The germline CDR1 and CDR2 sequences are KGHSH and LQKENI. The V end was cut by 8 bases, the J end by 6 bases, with 15 bases between. The CDR3 region has the DNA TGTGCCAGCACGGAGGGCGTAAGGGATACGCAGTATTTT. It translates to CASTEGVRDTQYF.

The chain employs TRBV28 and TRBJ1-2, with 10 bases aligning to TRBD1. This CDR3 has 13 residues. CDR1 is MDHEN and CDR2 is SYDVKM in the germline V gene. V was pared by 8 bases and J by 8 bases, with 8 bases of the junction left unmatched. CDR3 in amino acids: CASGTGVVVGYTF. The CDR3 nucleotides are TGTGCCAGCGGGACAGGGGTCGTTGTGGGCTACACCTTC.

This chain uses TRBV11-3 with TRBJ2-3; a weak D match, TRBD1 (5 bases). V lost 2 bases to trimming and J lost 4 bases, with 7 bases between them. The CDR3 loop spans 13 amino acids. The germline gives CDR1 SGHNT, CDR2 YENEEA. CDR3 nucleotide sequence: TGTGCCAGCAGCTTAAGGGGTGCAGATACGCAGTATTTT. Translation gives CASSLRGADTQYF.

As regards this clone: At one end the junction does not follow the germline gene, possibly because of a read error. V usage is TRBV9 and J usage is TRBJ1-1; 9 nucleotides line up with TRBD1. Germline CDR1 SGDLS, CDR2 YYNGEE. The CDR3 is 13 amino acids. CDR3 bases: TGTGCCAGCAGCACGGGACAGGGCCCTGAAACTTTCTTT. It codes for CASSTGQGPETFF.

This clone was picked up a small number of times. J is TRBJ1-3 and V is TRBV18, with D perhaps TRBD1 (5 bases). Trimming took off 2 bases at V and 0 bases at J, with 14 bases between the two ends. Germline-derived CDR1 and CDR2 are KGHSH and LQKENI. The CDR3 runs to 17 residues. Here the CDR3 DNA reads TGTGCCAGCTCACCAATCCAGGGAGGGAGCTCTGGAAACACCATATATTTT. Residues: CASSPIQGGSSGNTIYF. Filled out from reference TRBV18 and TRBJ1-3, the complete variable domain reads NAGVMQNPRHLVRRRGQEARLRCSPMKGHSHVYWYRQLPEEGLKFMVYLQKENIIDESGMPKERFSAEFPKEGPSILRIQQVVRGDSAAYFCASSPIQGGSSGNTIYFGEGSWLTVV.

This sequence joins TRBV6-1 and TRBJ1-1, with D uncertain. CDR1 is MNHNS and CDR2 is SASEGT in the germline V gene. V shed 2 bases and J shed 4 bases, with 8 bases lying between them. The CDR3 has 13 amino acids. CDR3 sequence: CASSETRSTEAFF. DNA for the CDR3: TGTGCCAGCAGTGAAACACGGAGCACTGAAGCTTTCTTT.

In this sample, this clone turned up a few times. The chain couples TRBV7-2 to TRBJ1-6; D unresolved. V lost 5 bases and J lost 8, with 10 bases in between. Germline V lookup: CDR1 SGHTA, CDR2 FQGNSA. This CDR3 is 13 amino acids long. The CDR3 loop is CASSRTLDSPLHF. For the CDR3, the DNA is TGTGCCAGCAGCCGTACATTGGATTCACCCCTCCACTTT.

This chain uses TRBV7-6 with TRBJ2-2; 7 bases map to TRBD1. Germline CDR1 reads SGHVS; CDR2 reads FNYEAQ. This CDR3 is built from 15 residues. Trimming at V came to 5 bases and at J to 1 base, leaving 4 bases not matched to a gene. The CDR3, as DNA: TGTGCCAGCAGCGGGCGACAGGGGAACACCGGGGAGCTGTTTTTT. As protein: CASSGRQGNTGELFF.

The chain recombines TRBV6-5 with TRBJ1-6, with a possible D match to TRBD1 (5 bases). Deletions cut 2 bases from V and 6 bases from J, with 11 bases between. Germline V gives CDR1 MNHEY, CDR2 SVGAGI. This CDR3 contains 15 residues. The CDR3 loop reads CASSYRDFPNSPLHF. The CDR3 coding sequence is TGTGCCAGCAGTTACCGGGACTTTCCTAATTCACCCCTCCACTTT.

This clone was seen only once. This rearrangement joins TRBV21-1 to TRBJ2-5; TRBD2 is the table's D call and was not checked against the DNA. TRBV21-1 is described as a pseudogene. This CDR3 comprises 17 residues. CDR3 in DNA: TGTGCCAGCAGCAAAGAATTCAGAAAGCGGAACCAAGAGACCCAGTACTTC. It encodes CASSKEFRKRNQETQYF.

Here the CDR3 reads CASSDQGNYGYTF. In DNA form, the CDR3 reads TGTGCCAGCTCGGACCAGGGGAACTATGGCTACACCTTC. This chain uses TRBV18 with TRBJ1-2; TRBD1 might be the D (6 bases). Germline CDR1 KGHSH, CDR2 LQKENI. CDR3 length: 13 amino acids. Trimming stripped 6 bases from V and 2 bases from J, with 10 bases between.